This T cell receptor beta chain was recorded in a study of blood T cell repertoires in COVID-19. Study information: From the United States, Italy and Spain came samples of acute and convalescent COVID-19. T cells, B-cell-depleted T cells, or PBMCs supplied cDNA or gDNA.

The V end was cut by 2 bases, the J end by 4 bases, with 11 bases between. The CDR3 spans 13 residues. From germline, CDR1 is GTSNPN and CDR2 SVGIG (reference sequence). This clone came up a few times. As originally analysed: Researchers report that nucleated cell counts were estimated from reference gene primer amplification. Sequencing was performed with immunoSEQ multiplex PCR; in TCRdb, only in-frame clones are kept and a portion is missing. Clonal size and the V and J genes are those of that table, whereas D and trimming came from the DNA. The sample shows some 88,000 clones, about 86% of them seen only once.

The receptor comes from a man in his sixties with acute or convalescent COVID-19. The rearrangement joins TRBV30 to TRBJ1-2, with D possibly being TRBD1 (5 bases). The sequencing input was peripheral blood. The CDR3 DNA reads TGTGCCTGGAGTACGACAGTGACCTATGGCTACACCTTC. Translation: CAWSTTVTYGYTF.